This T cell receptor beta chain was profiled in a study of cytomegalovirus exposure and HLA in healthy donors. For the study at large: The early release's HLA-typed donors yielded 65 million to 85 million unique TCRs. Findings and limits, study-wide: Most TCR sequences were seen very rarely across donors, but some public TCRs occurred in many. Researchers catalogued about 150 TCR beta chains as cytomegalovirus-associated.

As regards this clone: Its antigen is unidentified.

The CDR3 has 12 residues. The V gene lost 4 bases and the J gene lost 9 bases, with 10 bases spanning the gap. Germline V lookup: CDR1 LGHNT, CDR2 FRNRAP. PCR amplification relied on 60 Vbeta primers (plus 13 Jbeta primers). The data were produced by immunoSEQ multiplex PCR, yet TCRdb's version contains in-frame clones alone and is incomplete. The sample shows approximately 130,000 clones, around nine tenths of them seen only once. The sample comprised PBMCs. The chain combines TRBV12-5 with TRBJ2-1, with D perhaps matching TRBD2 (6 bases). The clonotype originates from a woman in her thirties in good health and CMV-seronegative. In DNA, the CDR3 is TGTGCTAGTGGTTCACCGCGGGGTGAGCAGTTCTTC. This gives the protein CASGSPRGEQFF.